The subject of this entry is one T cell receptor beta chain. What it binds is unknown. The V gene's germline CDR1 is MNHNY and CDR2 SVGAGI (reference sequence). The CDR3 is 15 amino acids. The V end lost 4 bases, the J end lost 8 bases, and 18 bases lay between the germline ends. This entry comes from a study of a mutant IDH1 vaccine in newly diagnosed glioma. The wider study: Vaccines were begun 4-6 weeks after radiotherapy alone, or with temozolomide cycles.

Libraries were prepared by immunoSEQ multiplex PCR; TCRdb keeps only in-frame clonotypes and omits some of them. The sample holds some 48,000 clones, around 78% seen once. Described time point: week 5, during vaccination. All doses held 300 ug of mutant IDH1 20-mer peptide, with topical imiquimod. The receptor's source is a woman aged 40 to 55 with glioma. Sequenced material: PBMCs, taken from a glioma patient whose treatment included an IDH1 peptide vaccine. The chain has TRBV6-6 and TRBJ2-1; TRBD2 might be the D (6 bases). In nucleotides, the CDR3 is TGTGCCAGCAGTTTCCCCCCGGGGACTCTCGATGAGCAGTTCTTC. This encodes CASSFPPGTLDEQFF.